What follows are 4 T cell receptor beta chains derived from one specimen sequenced in a study of blood T cell repertoires in COVID-19. The assay was immunoSEQ multiplex PCR, and TCRdb's table has in-frame clones only and misses some. The data contain some 100,000 clones, about 82% of them singletons. Source material: peripheral blood. The origin of the receptors is a man aged 50-59 years with active or convalescent COVID-19.

The table lists this clone with a count of one. The chain links TRBV7-5 to TRBJ1-1; whether TRBD1, the table's D call, matches the DNA was not checked. TRBV7-5 is a known pseudogene. The CDR3 covers 14 residues. CDR3 amino acids: CVRSLLKGKTEAFF. For the CDR3, the DNA is TGTGTCAGAAGCTTATTGAAGGGGAAAACTGAAGCTTTCTTT.

The table lists this clone with a count of one. The V call is TRBV13, the J call TRBJ2-5; 14 bases line up with TRBD2. Trimming at V came to 4 bases and at J to 7 bases, leaving 11 bases not matched to a gene. The germline gives CDR1 PRHDT, CDR2 FYEKMQ (reference sequence). This CDR3 is built from 17 residues. The CDR3 DNA is TGTGCCAGCAGCTCCCACGTGGGACTAGCGGGAGTCGGGACCCAGTACTTC. Its protein product is CASSSHVGLAGVGTQYF.

The chain is built from TRBV19 and TRBJ2-3; TRBD2 aligns across 10 bases. V lost 5 bases to trimming and J lost 1 base; unmatched junction nucleotides: 3. Germline CDR1 LNHDA, CDR2 SQIVND (reference sequence). The CDR3 is 15 amino acids. CDR3 nucleotide sequence: TGTGCCAGTAGTCCGGGGACTAGCGGCACAGATACGCAGTATTTT. Protein: CASSPGTSGTDTQYF.

The V gene is TRBV4-1, the J gene TRBJ2-7, with a weak D call TRBD1 (5 bases). Looked up from germline, CDR1 is MGHRA and CDR2 is YSYEKL. This CDR3 comprises 14 residues. V lost 0 bases and J lost 2, with 8 bases in between. The CDR3 sequence is CASSQDKGPYEQYF. CDR3 in DNA: TGCGCCAGCAGCCAAGATAAGGGGCCCTACGAGCAGTACTTC.